Below, one T cell receptor (beta chain) is given with its context. The source of the sample is a study of shared clonotypes between healthy human individuals. Sequenced by immunoSEQ multiplex PCR; TCRdb stores in-frame clones only, minus some. The sample has roughly 2.1 million clones; 85% to 95% are singletons. As defined, naive CD8 cells were CD45RO-negative and positively selected for CCR7, with terminally differentiated effector memory CD45RA+ cells excluded. This clonotype originated in a man in his late teens or twenties in good health. Some clones in this sample may be carry-over from other donors' samples. The sequenced material came from naive CD8+ T cells from PBMCs.

The CDR3 loop is CATSRRGRGTHYEQYF. The DNA for the CDR3 is TGTGCCACCAGCCGGAGGGGTAGAGGGACCCACTACGAGCAGTACTTC. This chain links TRBV15 with TRBJ2-7; perhaps TRBD2 as D (6 bases). This CDR3 comprises 16 residues. Germline-derived CDR1 and CDR2 are LNHNV and YYDKDF (reference sequence). Trimming stripped 5 bases from V and 3 bases from J, with 20 bases between.